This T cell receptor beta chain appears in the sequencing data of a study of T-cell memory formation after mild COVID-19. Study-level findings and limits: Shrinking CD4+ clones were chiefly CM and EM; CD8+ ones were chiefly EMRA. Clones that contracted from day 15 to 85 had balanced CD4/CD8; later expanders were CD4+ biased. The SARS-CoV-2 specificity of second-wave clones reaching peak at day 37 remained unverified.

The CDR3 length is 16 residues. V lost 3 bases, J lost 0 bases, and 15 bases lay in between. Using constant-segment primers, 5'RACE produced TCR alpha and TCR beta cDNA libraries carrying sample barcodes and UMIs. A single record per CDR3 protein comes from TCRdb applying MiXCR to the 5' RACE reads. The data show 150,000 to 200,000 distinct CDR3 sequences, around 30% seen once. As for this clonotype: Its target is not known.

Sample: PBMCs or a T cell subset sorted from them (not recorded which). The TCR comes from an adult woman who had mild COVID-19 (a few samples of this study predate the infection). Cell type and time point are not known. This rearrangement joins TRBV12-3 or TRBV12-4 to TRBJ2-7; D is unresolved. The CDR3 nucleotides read TGTGCCAGCAGTTTGGGGTTGGGTTTTTTCTCCTACGAGCAGTACTTC. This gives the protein CASSLGLGFFSYEQYF.